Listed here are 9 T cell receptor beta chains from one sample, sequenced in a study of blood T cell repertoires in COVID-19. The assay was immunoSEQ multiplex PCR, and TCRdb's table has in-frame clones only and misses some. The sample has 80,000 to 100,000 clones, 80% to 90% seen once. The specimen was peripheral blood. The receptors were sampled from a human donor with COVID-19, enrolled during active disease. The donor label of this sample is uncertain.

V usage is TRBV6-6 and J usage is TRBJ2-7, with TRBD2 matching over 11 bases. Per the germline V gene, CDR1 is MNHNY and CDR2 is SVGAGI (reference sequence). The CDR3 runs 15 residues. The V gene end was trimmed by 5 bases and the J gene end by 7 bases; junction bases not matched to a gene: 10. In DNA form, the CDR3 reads TGTGCCAGCAGTGGAGGACTAGCGGGCCCGGTTGAGCAGTACTTC. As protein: CASSGGLAGPVEQYF.

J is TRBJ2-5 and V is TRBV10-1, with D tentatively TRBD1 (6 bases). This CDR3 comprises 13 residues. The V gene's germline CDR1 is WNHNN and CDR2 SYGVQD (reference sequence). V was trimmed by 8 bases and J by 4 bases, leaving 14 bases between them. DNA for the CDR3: TGCGCCAGCGCACCGGGACACGGAGAGACCCAGTACTTC. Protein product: CASAPGHGETQYF.

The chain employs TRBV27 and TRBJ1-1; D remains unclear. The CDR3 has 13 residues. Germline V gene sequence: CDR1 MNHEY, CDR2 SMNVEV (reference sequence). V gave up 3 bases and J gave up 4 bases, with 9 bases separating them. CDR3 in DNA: TGTGCCAGCAGTTTGAGGGAGGGCACTGAAGCTTTCTTT. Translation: CASSLREGTEAFF.

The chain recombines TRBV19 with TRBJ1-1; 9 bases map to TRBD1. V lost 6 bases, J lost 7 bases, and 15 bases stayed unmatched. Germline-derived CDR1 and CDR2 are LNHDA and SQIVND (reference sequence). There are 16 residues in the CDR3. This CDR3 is CASRTDRGPMSGEAFF. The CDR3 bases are TGTGCCAGTAGAACGGACAGGGGACCCATGTCTGGTGAAGCTTTCTTT. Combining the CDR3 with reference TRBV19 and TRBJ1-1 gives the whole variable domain DGGITQSPKYLFRKEGQNVTLSCEQNLNHDAMYWYRQDPGQGLRLIYYSQIVNDFQKGDIAEGYSVSREKKESFPLTVTSAQKNPTAFYLCASRTDRGPMSGEAFFGQGTRLTVV.

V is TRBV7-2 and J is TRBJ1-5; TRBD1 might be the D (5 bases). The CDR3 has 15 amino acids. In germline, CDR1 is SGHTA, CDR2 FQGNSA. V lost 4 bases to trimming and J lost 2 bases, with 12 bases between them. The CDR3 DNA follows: TGTGCCAGCAGCTCTGACGGCAGGGGCAATCAGCCCCAGCATTTT. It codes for CASSSDGRGNQPQHF.

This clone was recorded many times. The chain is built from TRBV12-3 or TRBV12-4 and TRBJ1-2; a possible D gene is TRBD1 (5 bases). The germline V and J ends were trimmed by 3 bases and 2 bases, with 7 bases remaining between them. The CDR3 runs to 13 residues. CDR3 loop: CASSLAGNYGYTF. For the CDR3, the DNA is TGTGCCAGCAGTTTGGCAGGGAACTATGGCTACACCTTC.

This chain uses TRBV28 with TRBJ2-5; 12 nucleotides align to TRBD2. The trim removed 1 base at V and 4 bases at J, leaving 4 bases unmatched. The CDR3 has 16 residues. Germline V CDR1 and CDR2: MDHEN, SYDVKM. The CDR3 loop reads CASSLSSGGGIETQYF. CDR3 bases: TGTGCCAGCAGTTTATCTAGCGGGGGGGGTATAGAGACCCAGTACTTC.

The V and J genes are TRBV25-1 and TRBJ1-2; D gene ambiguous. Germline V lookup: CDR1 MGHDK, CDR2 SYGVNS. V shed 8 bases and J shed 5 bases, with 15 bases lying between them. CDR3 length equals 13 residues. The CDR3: CASSIRAGYGYTF. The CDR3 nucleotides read TGTGCCAGCTCAATCCGCGCGGGGTATGGCTACACCTTC.

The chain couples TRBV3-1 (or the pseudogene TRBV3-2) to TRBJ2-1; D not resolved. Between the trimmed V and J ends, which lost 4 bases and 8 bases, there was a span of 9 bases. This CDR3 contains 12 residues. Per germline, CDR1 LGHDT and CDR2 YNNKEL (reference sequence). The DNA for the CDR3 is TGTGCCAGCAGCCGGTCCAGCGATGAGCAGTTCTTC. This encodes CASSRSSDEQFF.